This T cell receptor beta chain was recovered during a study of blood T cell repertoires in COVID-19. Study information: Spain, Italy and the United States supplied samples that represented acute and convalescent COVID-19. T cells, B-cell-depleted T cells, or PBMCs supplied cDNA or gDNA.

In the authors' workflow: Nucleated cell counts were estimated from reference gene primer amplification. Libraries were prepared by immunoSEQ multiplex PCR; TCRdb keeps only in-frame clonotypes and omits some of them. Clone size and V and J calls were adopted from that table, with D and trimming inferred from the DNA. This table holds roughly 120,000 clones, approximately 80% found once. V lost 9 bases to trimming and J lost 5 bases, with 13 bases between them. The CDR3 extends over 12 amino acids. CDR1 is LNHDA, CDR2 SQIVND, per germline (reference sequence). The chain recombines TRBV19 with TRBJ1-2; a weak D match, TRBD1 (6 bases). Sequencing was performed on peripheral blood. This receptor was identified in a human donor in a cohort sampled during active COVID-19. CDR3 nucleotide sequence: TGTGCCAGCTCCGGACAGATTTATGGCTACACCTTC. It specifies CASSGQIYGYTF.